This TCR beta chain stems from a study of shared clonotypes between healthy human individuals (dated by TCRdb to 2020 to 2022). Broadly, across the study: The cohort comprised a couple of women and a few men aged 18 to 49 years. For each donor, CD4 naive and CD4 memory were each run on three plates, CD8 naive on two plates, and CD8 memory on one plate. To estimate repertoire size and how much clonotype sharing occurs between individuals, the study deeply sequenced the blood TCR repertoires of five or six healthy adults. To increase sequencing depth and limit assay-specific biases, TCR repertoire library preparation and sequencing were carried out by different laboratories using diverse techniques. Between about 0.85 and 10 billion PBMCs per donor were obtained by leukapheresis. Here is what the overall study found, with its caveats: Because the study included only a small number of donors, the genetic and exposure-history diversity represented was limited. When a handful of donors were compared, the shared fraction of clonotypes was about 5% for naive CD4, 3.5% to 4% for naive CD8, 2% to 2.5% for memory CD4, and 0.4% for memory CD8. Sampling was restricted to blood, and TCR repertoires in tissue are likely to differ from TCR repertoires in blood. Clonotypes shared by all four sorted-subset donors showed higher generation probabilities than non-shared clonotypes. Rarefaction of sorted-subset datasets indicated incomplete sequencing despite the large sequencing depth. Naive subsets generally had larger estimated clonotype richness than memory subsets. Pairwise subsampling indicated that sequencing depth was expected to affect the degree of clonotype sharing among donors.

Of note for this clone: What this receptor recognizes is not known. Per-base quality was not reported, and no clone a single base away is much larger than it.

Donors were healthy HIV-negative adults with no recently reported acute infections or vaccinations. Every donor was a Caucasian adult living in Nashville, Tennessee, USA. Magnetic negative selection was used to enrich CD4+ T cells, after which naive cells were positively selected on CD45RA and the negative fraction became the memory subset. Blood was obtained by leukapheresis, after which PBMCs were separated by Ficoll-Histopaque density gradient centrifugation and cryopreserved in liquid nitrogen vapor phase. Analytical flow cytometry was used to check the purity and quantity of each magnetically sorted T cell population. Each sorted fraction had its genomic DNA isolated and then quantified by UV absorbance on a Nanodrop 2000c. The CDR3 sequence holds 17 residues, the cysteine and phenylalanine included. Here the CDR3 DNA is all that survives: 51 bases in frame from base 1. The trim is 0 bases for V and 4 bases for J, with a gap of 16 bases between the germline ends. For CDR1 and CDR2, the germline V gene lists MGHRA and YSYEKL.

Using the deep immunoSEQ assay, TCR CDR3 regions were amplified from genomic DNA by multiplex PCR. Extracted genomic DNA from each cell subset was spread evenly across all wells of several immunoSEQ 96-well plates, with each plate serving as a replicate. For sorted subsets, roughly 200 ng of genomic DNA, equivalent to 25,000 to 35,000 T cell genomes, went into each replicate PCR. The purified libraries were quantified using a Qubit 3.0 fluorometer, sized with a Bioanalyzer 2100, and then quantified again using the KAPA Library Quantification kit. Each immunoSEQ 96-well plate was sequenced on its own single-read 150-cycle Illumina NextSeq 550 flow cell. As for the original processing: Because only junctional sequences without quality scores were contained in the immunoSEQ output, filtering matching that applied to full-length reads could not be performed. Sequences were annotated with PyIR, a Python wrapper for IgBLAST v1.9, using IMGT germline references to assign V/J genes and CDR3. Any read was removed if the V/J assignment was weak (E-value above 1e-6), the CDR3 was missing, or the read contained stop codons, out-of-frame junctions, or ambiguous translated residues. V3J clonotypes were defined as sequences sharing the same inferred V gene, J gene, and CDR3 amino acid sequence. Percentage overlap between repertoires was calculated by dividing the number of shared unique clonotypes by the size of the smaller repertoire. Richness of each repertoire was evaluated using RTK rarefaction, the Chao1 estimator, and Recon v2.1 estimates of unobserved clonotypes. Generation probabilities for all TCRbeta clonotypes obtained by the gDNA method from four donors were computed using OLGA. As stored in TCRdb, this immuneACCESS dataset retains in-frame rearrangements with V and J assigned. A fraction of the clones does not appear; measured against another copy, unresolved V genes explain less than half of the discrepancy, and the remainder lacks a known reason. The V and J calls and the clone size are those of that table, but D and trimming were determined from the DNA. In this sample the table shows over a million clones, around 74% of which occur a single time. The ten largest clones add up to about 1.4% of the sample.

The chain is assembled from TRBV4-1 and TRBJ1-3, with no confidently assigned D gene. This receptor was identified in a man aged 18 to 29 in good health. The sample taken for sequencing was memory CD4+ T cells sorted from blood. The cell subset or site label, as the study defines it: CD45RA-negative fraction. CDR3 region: CASSQEGWESAGNTIYF. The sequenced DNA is TGCGCCAGCAGCCAAGAGGGGTGGGAATCCGCCGGAAACACCATATATTTT.